The 19 T cell receptor beta chains below come from one sample, sequenced in a study of neurological immune-mediated disorders. Each CDR3 protein is one row after TCRdb ran MiXCR on the 5' RACE reads. The sample has approximately 60,000 distinct CDR3 sequences; less than 5% are singletons. The sample comprised PBMCs. These receptor sequences come from a man aged 45-65 years with multiple sclerosis.

This clonotype was detected ten times or more. V gene TRBV3-1 combines with J gene TRBJ2-7; TRBD1 aligns across 8 bases. The CDR3 consists of 14 residues. CDR1 LGHDT and CDR2 YNNKEL come from the germline V gene (reference sequence). The trim removed 4 bases at V and 3 bases at J, leaving 5 bases unmatched. The CDR3 reads CASSPRGRNYEQYF. The CDR3 DNA reads TGTGCCAGCAGCCCCAGGGGGCGAAACTACGAGCAGTACTTC.

This clonotype was counted at least ten times. This chain uses TRBV29-1 with TRBJ1-1, with D possibly TRBD1 on 6 matching bases. Looked up from germline, CDR1 is SQVTM and CDR2 is ANQGSEA. The length of the CDR3 is 13 residues. The V end was cut by 4 bases, the J end by 1 base, with 10 bases between. The CDR3 DNA reads as TGCAGCGTTGGAACAGGGAAGAACACTGAAGCTTTCTTT. Its protein product is CSVGTGKNTEAFF.

This clonotype was seen ten or more times. This chain connects TRBV5-1 to TRBJ1-3, with a weak D call TRBD1 (5 bases). CDR1 and CDR2 (germline): SGHRS, YFSETQ. The CDR3 runs to 16 residues. The V gene lost 2 bases and the J gene lost 1 base, with 13 bases spanning the gap. CDR3 coding DNA: TGCGCCAGCAGCTTTAGTGGGGCCCAGTCTGGAAACACCATATATTTT. Protein sequence: CASSFSGAQSGNTIYF.

The V call is TRBV20-1, the J call TRBJ2-1, with D possibly matching TRBD2 (5 bases). This CDR3 is 16 amino acids long. Germline-derived CDR1 and CDR2 are DFQATT and SNEGSKA (reference sequence). The ends were cut back, 3 bases at V and 0 bases at J, with 15 bases in the middle. CDR3 DNA sequence: TGCAGTGCTAGCGGCGGGCGGACGAGCTCCTACAATGAGCAGTTCTTC. Translation: CSASGGRTSSYNEQFF.

This clonotype was picked up many times. The chain couples TRBV29-1 to TRBJ1-4, with a tentative D call TRBD1 (6 bases). V was cut by 6 bases and J by 6 bases, with 11 bases left in between. CDR1 SQVTM and CDR2 ANQGSEA come from the germline V gene. This CDR3 contains 12 residues. CDR3 in DNA: TGCAGCGTAACCGGGACACATGAAAAACTGTTTTTT. Residues: CSVTGTHEKLFF.

This clonotype occurred many times. The V and J genes are TRBV10-3 and TRBJ1-1; a possible D gene is TRBD1 (6 bases). Germline V gene data show CDR1 as ENHRY and CDR2 as SYGVKD. Trimming shortened V by 6 bases and J by 2 bases, and 13 bases separated the two germline ends. The CDR3 spans 14 residues. For the CDR3, the DNA is TGTGCCATCAGCACGGGGGGGGGCAACACTGAAGCTTTCTTT. Protein: CAISTGGGNTEAFF.

This clonotype was picked up many times. The chain links TRBV5-1 to TRBJ2-7, with D hard to call. The CDR3 covers 11 residues. Germline-derived CDR1 and CDR2 are SGHRS and YFSETQ. The germline V and J ends were trimmed by 3 bases and 4 bases, with 5 bases remaining between them. The CDR3 is CASSSKYEQYF. In nucleotides, the CDR3 is TGCGCCAGCAGCTCGAAATACGAGCAGTACTTC.

This clonotype came up many times. The V and J genes are TRBV14 and TRBJ1-2; D unclear. The CDR3 runs 12 residues. The V end was cut by 1 base, the J end by 8 bases, with 8 bases between. Per the germline V gene, CDR1 is SGHDN and CDR2 is FVKESK. The CDR3 sequence is CASSQVTGGYTF. The DNA of the CDR3 is TGTGCCAGCAGCCAAGTGACGGGCGGCTACACCTTC.

In this sample, this clonotype turned up many times. CDR3 bases: TGTGCCAGCAGCTTAGAAACCCCACAGGCCAGCTACGAGCAGTACTTC. Translation gives CASSLETPQASYEQYF. The gene calls are TRBV7-6 and TRBJ2-7; D may be TRBD1 (5 bases). V gave up 1 base and J gave up 3 bases, with 16 bases separating them. In germline, CDR1 is SGHVS, CDR2 FNYEAQ. The CDR3 is made up of 16 amino acids.

This clonotype has more than one count but fewer than ten. A clone one base away is much larger, so this may be a read error. The chain joins TRBV7-8 to TRBJ2-1; a possible D gene is TRBD2 (5 bases). Trimming cost V 1 base and J 1 base, with 8 bases left between them. Germline loops: CDR1 SGHVS, CDR2 FQNEAQ. The CDR3 is 15 residues long. The CDR3 DNA reads TGTGCCAGCAGCTTAGACGGGAAATCCTACAATGAGCAGTTCTTC. Its translation: CASSLDGKSYNEQFF.

This clonotype is labeled medium-sized (0.01 to 0.1%). The rearrangement uses TRBV15 and TRBJ2-2, with D perhaps TRBD2 (6 bases). Per germline, CDR1 LNHNV and CDR2 YYDKDF (reference sequence). Trimming shortened V by 4 bases and J by 6 bases, and 12 bases separated the two germline ends. The CDR3 totals 14 residues. CDR3 in DNA: TGTGCCACCAGCACCGGGAGAGAGGCCGGGGAGCTGTTTTTT. Encoded protein: CATSTGREAGELFF.

This clonotype was picked up many times. The chain is built from TRBV10-2 and TRBJ2-7, with D perhaps matching TRBD1 (6 bases). Germline CDR1 reads WSHSY; CDR2 reads SAAADI. The CDR3 covers 17 residues. Trimming pared 6 bases from V and 3 bases from J, leaving 24 bases between. CDR3 sequence reads: CASSPFGQGLVIYEQYF. The CDR3 DNA reads as TGCGCCAGCAGCCCATTCGGGCAGGGGCTAGTAATCTACGAGCAGTACTTC.

This clonotype was seen repeatedly, ten times or more. The junction differs from germline at one of its ends, possibly a read error. The chain is built from TRBV10-2 and TRBJ1-5; 7 bases agree with TRBD1. The germline V gene has CDR1 WSHSY and CDR2 SAAADI. CDR3 length equals 14 residues. The CDR3 loop reads CASSGTGSNQPQNF. For the CDR3, the DNA is TGCGCCAGCAGTGGGACAGGTAGCAATCAGCCCCAGAATTTT.

This clonotype appeared many times. The CDR3 loop reads CSGSGEGVEQYF. The DNA of the CDR3 is TGCAGCGGATCAGGGGAGGGGGTCGAGCAGTACTTC. The chain links TRBV29-1 to TRBJ2-7, with a weak D call TRBD2 (7 bases). This CDR3 spans 12 amino acids. V gave up 7 bases and J gave up 6 bases, with 16 bases separating them. CDR1 is SQVTM, CDR2 ANQGSEA, per germline.

This clonotype was counted ten times or more. At one boundary the junction diverges from the germline segment, which might be a read error. The rearrangement uses TRBV10-3 and TRBJ1-5; D not certain. Germline-derived CDR1 and CDR2 are ENHRY and SYGVKD. This CDR3 region has 16 residues. CDR3 in amino acids: CAISVADYNSNQPQNF. In nucleotides, the CDR3 is TGTGCCATCAGTGTCGCAGATTACAATAGCAATCAGCCCCAGAATTTT.

The gene calls are TRBV28 and TRBJ1-2; D not resolved. The germline V gene has CDR1 MDHEN and CDR2 SYDVKM. The germline V and J ends were trimmed by 4 bases and 4 bases, with 10 bases remaining between them. The CDR3 runs 13 residues. Here the CDR3 DNA reads TGTGCCAGCAGTTACCAGACTAGCTATGGCTACACCTTC. Encoded protein: CASSYQTSYGYTF.

This clonotype showed up many times. The chain links TRBV6-6 to TRBJ1-2; D may be TRBD1 (6 bases). Trimming removed 6 bases at V and 3 bases at J, with 14 bases between. The length of the CDR3 is 14 residues. The germline V gene has CDR1 MNHNY and CDR2 SVGAGI (reference sequence). The CDR3 bases are TGTGCCAGCAGCTGGACAGTTGGGGACTATGGCTACACCTTC. Translation gives CASSWTVGDYGYTF.

The CDR3 DNA reads TGTGCCACGCAACCGGGACTTGTGAACACTGAAGCTTTCTTT. Protein sequence: CATQPGLVNTEAFF. This sequence joins TRBV7-2 and TRBJ1-1, with D perhaps matching TRBD1 (5 bases). Looked up from germline, CDR1 is SGHTA and CDR2 is FQGNSA. V was clipped by 10 bases and J by 0 bases, with 15 bases between them. This CDR3 is 14 amino acids long.

Ten or more counts support this clonotype. The chain employs TRBV28 and TRBJ2-1; D is tentatively TRBD1 or TRBD2 (6 bases each). The V and J ends lost 2 bases and 2 bases respectively, with 10 bases between them. The CDR3 covers 15 residues. Germline V CDR1 and CDR2: MDHEN, SYDVKM. CDR3 in amino acids: CASSLGGGAYNEQFF. CDR3 nucleotides: TGTGCCAGCAGTTTAGGAGGGGGAGCCTACAATGAGCAGTTCTTC.